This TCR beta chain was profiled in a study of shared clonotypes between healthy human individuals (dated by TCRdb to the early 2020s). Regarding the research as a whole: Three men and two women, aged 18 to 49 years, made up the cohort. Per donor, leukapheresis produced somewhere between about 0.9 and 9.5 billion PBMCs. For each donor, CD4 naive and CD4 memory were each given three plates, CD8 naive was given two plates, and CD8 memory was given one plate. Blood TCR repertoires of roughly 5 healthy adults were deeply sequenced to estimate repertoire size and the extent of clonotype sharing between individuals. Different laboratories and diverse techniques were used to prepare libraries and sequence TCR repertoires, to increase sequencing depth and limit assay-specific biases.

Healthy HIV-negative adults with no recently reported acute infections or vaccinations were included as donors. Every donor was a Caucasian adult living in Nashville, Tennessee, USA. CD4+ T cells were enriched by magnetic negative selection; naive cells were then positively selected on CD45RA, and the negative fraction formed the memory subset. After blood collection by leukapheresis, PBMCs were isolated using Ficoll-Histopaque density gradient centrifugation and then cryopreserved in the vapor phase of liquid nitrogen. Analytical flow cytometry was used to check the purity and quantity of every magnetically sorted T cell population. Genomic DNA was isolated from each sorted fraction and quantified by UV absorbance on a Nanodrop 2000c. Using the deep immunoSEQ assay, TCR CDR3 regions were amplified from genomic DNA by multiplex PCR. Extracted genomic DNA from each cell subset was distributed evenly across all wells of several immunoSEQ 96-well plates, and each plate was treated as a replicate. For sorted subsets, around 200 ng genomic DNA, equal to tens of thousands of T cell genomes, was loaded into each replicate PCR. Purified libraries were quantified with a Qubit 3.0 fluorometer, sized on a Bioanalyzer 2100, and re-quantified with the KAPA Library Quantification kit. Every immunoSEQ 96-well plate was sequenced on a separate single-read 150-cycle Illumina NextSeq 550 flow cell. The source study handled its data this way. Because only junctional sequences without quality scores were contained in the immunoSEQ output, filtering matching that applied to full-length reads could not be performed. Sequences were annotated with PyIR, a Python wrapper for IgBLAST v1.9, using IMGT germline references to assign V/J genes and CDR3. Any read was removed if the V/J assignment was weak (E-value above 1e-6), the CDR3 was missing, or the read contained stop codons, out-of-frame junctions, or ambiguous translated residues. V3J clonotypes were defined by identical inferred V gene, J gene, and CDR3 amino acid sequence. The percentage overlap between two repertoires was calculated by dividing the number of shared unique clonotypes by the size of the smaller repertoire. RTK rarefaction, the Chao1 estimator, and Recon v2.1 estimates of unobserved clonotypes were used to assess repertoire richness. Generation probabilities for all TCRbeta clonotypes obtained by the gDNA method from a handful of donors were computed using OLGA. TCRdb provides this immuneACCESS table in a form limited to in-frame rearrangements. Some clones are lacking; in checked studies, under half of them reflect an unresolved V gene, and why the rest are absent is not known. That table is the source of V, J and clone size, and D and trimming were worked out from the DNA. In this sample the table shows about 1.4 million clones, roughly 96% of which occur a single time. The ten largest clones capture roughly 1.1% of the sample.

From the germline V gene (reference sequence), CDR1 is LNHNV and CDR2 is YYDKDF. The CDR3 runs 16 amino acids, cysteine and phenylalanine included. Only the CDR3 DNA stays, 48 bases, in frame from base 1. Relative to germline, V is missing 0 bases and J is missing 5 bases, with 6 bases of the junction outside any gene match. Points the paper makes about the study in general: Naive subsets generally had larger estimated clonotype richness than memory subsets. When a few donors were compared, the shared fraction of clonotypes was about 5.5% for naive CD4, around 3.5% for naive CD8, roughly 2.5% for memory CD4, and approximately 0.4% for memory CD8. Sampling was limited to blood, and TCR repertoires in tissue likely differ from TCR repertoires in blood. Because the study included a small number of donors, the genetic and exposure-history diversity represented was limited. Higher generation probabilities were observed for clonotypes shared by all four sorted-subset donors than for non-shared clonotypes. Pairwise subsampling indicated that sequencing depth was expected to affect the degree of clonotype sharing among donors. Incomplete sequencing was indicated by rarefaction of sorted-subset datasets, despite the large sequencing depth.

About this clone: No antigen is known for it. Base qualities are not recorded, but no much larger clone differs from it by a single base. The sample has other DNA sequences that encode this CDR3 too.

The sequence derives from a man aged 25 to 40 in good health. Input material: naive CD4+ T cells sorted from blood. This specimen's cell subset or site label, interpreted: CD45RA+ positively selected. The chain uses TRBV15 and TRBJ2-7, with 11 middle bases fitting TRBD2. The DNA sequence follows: TGTGCCACCAGCAGAGATAGAACTAGCGGGAGCCACGAGCAGTACTTC. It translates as CATSRDRTSGSHEQYF.